This entry features one T cell receptor beta chain sequence. The antigen is unknown. This specimen comes from a study of shared clonotypes between healthy human individuals. Study overall: Three plates were used per donor for CD4 naive, three for CD4 memory, two for CD8 naive and one for CD8 memory.

Study-level results: Rarefaction exposed incomplete sorted-subset sequencing despite large depth.

Profiled with immunoSEQ multiplex PCR; TCRdb holds only in-frame clones, not every one. The table lists over a million clones, about 84% of them singletons. V gave up 2 bases and J gave up 1 base; unmatched junction bases: 11. CDR1 is MNHEY, CDR2 SMNVEV, per germline (reference sequence). The CDR3 has 19 residues. The clonotype comes from a man between 18 and 29 years old in good health. Some clones in this sample may be carry-over from other donors' samples. V and J are TRBV27 and TRBJ1-4; 9 bases line up with TRBD1. Sample: memory CD4+ T cells from PBMCs. Described subset: CD45RA-negative fraction. The CDR3 loop reads CASSLTTGGGQITNEKLFF. As DNA, the CDR3 is TGTGCCAGCAGTTTAACCACAGGGGGCGGGCAAATAACTAATGAAAAACTGTTTTTT. The whole variable domain, remainder taken from reference TRBV27 and TRBJ1-4, is EAQVTQNPRYLITVTGKKLTVTCSQNMNHEYMSWYRQDPGLGLRQIYYSMNVEVTDKGDVPEGYKVSRKEKRNFPLILESPSPNQTSLYFCASSLTTGGGQITNEKLFFGSGTQLSVL.